This TCR beta chain was sequenced during a study of T cell repertoires in cytomegalovirus infection. TCRdb passed the reads through MiXCR, listing each CDR3 protein once. The sample includes about 320,000 distinct CDR3 sequences, around 9.5% of them seen just once. Germline V gene sequence: CDR1 SGHDN, CDR2 FVKESK. Trimming cost V 3 bases and J 1 base, with 15 bases left between them. This CDR3 has 16 amino acids. This clonotype originated in a human donor in good health (CMV status not recorded). Some clones in this sample may be carry-over from other donors' samples. J is TRBJ1-2 and V is TRBV14, with D tentatively TRBD1 (6 bases). Specimen: PBMCs. The CDR3 loop is CASSQRSGHNNYGYTF. CDR3 bases: TGTGCCAGCAGCCAGAGGTCGGGACATAATAACTATGGCTACACCTTC.